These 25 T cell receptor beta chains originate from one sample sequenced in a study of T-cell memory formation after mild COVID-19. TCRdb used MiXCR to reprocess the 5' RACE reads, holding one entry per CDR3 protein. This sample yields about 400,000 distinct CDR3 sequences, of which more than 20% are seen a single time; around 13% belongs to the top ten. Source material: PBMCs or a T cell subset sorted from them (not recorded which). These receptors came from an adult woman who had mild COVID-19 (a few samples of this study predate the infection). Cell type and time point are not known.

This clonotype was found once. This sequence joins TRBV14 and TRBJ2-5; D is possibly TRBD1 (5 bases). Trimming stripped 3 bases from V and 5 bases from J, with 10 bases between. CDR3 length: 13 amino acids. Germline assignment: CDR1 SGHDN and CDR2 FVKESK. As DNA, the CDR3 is TGTGCCAGCAGCCAGACAGTTCTCGAGACCCAGTACTTC. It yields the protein CASSQTVLETQYF.

CDR3 region: CASSLSTGNTIYF. The CDR3 DNA is TGTGCCAGCAGTTTAAGTACAGGAAACACCATATATTTT. The genes are TRBV12-3 or TRBV12-4 and TRBJ1-3; D not certain. V was cut by 2 bases and J by 4 bases, with 6 bases left in between. The CDR3 runs 13 residues.

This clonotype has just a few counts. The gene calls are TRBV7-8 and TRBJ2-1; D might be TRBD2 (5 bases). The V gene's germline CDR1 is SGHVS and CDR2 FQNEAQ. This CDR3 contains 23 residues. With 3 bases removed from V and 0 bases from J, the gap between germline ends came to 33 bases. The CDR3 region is CASSFPAGEPDTQTPSSYNEQFF. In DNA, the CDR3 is TGTGCCAGCAGCTTCCCAGCCGGGGAGCCCGACACCCAGACGCCAAGCTCCTACAATGAGCAGTTCTTC.

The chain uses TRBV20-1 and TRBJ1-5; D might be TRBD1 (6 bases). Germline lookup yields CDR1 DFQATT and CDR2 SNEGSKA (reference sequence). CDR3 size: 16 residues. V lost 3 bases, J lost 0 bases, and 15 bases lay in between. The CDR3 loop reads CSARTLGHTSNQPQHF. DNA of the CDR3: TGCAGTGCTAGGACCTTGGGACACACTAGCAATCAGCCCCAGCATTTT.

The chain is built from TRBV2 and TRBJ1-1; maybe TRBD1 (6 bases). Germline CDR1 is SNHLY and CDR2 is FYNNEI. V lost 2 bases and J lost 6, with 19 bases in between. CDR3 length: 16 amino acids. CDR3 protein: CASSENLGAGKSEAFF. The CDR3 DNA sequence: TGTGCCAGCAGTGAAAATTTGGGGGCCGGTAAGTCTGAAGCTTTCTTT.

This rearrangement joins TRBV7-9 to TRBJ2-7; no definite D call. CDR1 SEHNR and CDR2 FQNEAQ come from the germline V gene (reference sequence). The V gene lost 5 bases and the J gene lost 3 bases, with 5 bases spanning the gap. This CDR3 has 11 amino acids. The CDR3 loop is CASSDNYEQYF. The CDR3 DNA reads TGTGCCAGCAGCGATAACTACGAGCAGTACTTC.

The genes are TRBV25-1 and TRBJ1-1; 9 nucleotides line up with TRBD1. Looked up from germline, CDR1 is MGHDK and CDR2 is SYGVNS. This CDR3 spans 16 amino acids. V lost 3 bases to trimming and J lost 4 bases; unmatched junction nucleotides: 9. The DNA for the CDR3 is TGTGCCAGCAGTGATTCCCGCGGACAGGGGCGCACTGAAGCTTTCTTT. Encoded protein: CASSDSRGQGRTEAFF.

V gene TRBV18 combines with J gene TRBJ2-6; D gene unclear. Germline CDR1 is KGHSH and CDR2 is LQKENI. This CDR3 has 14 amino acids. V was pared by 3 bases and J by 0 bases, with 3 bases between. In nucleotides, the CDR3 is TGTGCCAGCTCACCGCACTCTGGGGCCAACGTCCTGACTTTC. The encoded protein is CASSPHSGANVLTF.

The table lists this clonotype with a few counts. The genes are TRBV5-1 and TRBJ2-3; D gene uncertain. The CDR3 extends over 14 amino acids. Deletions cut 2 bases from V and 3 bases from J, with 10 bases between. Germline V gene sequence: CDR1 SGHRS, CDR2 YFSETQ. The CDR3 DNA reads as TGCGCCAGCAGCTTCTACATCGGTACAGATACGCAGTATTTT. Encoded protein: CASSFYIGTDTQYF.

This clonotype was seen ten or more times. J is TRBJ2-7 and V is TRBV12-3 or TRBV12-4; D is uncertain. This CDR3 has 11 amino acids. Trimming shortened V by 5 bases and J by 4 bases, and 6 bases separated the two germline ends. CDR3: CASSPRYEQYF. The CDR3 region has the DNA TGTGCCAGCAGTCCTCGATACGAGCAGTACTTC.

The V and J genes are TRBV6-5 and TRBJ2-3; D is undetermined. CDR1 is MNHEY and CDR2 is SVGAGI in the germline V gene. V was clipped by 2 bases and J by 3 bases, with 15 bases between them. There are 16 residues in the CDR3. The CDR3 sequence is CASSYGSTIGTDTQYF. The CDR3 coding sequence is TGTGCCAGCAGTTACGGGTCGACAATTGGGACAGATACGCAGTATTTT.

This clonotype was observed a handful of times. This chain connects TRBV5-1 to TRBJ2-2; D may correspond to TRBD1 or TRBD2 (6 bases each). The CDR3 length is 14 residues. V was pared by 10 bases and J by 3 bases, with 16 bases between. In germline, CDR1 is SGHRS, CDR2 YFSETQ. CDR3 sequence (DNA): TGCGCCTCTCTTGGGGGGCCCTACACCGGGGAGCTGTTTTTT. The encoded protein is CASLGGPYTGELFF.

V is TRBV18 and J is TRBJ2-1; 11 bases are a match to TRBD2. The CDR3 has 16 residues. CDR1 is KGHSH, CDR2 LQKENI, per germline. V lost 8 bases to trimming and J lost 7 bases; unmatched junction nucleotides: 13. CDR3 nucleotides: TGTGCCAGCACCTTTGAACCGGGACTAGCGGTGAATGAGCAGTTCTTC. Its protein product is CASTFEPGLAVNEQFF.

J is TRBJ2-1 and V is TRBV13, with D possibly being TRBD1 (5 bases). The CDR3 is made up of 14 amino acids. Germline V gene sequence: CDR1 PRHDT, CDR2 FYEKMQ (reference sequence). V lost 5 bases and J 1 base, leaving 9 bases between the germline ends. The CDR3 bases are TGTGCCAGCAGCGCTTACAGGTCCTACAATGAGCAGTTCTTC. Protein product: CASSAYRSYNEQFF.

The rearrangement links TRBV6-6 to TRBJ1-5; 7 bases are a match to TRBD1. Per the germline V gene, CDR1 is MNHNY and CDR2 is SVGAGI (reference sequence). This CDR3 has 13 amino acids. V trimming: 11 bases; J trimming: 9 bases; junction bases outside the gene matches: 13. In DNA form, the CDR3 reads TGTGCCGGAGGGGGGGCAGGGGGTCGGCCCCAGCATTTT. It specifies CAGGGAGGRPQHF.

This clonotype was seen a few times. The DNA for the CDR3 is TGTGCCAGTAGGGACAGTGGCATGAACACTGAAGCTTTCTTT. Amino acids: CASRDSGMNTEAFF. This chain links TRBV19 with TRBJ1-1, with a tentative D call TRBD1 (6 bases). Germline CDR1 is LNHDA and CDR2 is SQIVND (reference sequence). The V end was cut by 6 bases, the J end by 0 bases, with 11 bases between. The CDR3 consists of 14 residues.

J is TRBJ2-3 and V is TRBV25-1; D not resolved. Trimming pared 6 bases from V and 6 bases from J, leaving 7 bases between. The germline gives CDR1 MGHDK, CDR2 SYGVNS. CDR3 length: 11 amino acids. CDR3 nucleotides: TGTGCCAGCAGACAAGGTGATACGCAGTATTTT. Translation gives CASRQGDTQYF.

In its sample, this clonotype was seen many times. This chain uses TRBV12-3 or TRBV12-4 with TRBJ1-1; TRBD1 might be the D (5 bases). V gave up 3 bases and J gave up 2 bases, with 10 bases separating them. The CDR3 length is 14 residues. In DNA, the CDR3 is TGTGCCAGCAGTTTGGGGGGGTTCAACACTGAAGCTTTCTTT. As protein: CASSLGGFNTEAFF.

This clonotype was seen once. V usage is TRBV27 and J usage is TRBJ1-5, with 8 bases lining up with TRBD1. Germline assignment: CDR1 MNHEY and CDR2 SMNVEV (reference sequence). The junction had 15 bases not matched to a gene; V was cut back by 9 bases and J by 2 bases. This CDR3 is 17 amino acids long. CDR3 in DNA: TGTGCCAGTCCCAGGGGGCGAGGAGGGACCTGCAATCAGCCCCAGCATTTT. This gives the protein CASPRGRGGTCNQPQHF.

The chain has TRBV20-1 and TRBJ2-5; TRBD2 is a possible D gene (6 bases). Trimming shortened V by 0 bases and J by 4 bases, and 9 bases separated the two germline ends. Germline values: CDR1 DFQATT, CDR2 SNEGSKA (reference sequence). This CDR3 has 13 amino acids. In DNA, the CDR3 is TGCAGTGCTAGAGATCGAGCGGGAGAGACCCAGTACTTC. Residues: CSARDRAGETQYF.

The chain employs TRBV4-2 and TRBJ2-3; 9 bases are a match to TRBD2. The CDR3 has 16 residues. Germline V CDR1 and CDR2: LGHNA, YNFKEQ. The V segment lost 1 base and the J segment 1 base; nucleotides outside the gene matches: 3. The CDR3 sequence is CASSQGERGGTDTQYF. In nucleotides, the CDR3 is TGTGCCAGCAGCCAAGGGGAGCGGGGGGGCACAGATACGCAGTATTTT.

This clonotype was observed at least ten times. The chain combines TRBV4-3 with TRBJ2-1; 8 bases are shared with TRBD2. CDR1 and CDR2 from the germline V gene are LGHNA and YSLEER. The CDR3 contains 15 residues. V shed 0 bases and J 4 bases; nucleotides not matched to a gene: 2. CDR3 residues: CASSQEREVYNEQFF. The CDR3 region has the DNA TGCGCCAGCAGCCAAGAGCGGGAGGTATACAATGAGCAGTTCTTC.

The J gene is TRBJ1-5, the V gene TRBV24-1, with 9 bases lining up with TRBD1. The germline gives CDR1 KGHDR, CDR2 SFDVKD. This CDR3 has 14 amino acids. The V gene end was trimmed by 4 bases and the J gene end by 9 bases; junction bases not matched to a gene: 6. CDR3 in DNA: TGTGCCACCAGTGACTACAGGGGGCCTCCGCCCCAGCATTTT. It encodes CATSDYRGPPPQHF.

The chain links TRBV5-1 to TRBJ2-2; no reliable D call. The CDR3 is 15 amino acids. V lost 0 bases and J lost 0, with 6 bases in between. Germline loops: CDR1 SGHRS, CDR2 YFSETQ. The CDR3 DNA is TGCGCCAGCAGCTTGGCCTACCCGAACACCGGGGAGCTGTTTTTT. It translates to CASSLAYPNTGELFF.

CDR3 DNA sequence: TGTGCCAGTAGGGACAGGGCTTCCTACGAGCAGTACTTC. This translates into CASRDRASYEQYF. The genes are TRBV19 and TRBJ2-7; 8 bases are shared with TRBD1. The CDR3 runs 13 residues. The V gene's germline CDR1 is LNHDA and CDR2 SQIVND (reference sequence). The junction had 2 bases not matched to a gene; V was cut back by 6 bases and J by 1 base.